These T cell receptor beta chains were read from a single sample in a study of shared clonotypes between healthy human individuals. The protocol was immunoSEQ multiplex PCR, while the TCRdb copy is restricted to in-frame clones and leaves out a portion. The top ten clones hold about 0.39% of a sample with 2,500,000 or so clones, under 95% of them seen once. Sequenced: naive CD4+ T cells from PBMCs. Receptor source: a man between 18 and 35 years old in good health. Some clones in this sample may be carry-over from other donors' samples. The CDR3 runs from the conserved cysteine through the conserved F or W. A D gene is named only where the DNA matches it firmly. Clone sizes are given selectively: once, few, many, or a class where the clone is expanded.

j_call | d_call | clone_size | v_call | cdr3_nt | cdr3_aa
TRBJ2-1 | NA | NA | TRBV28 | TGTGCCAGCACAGAGGACTATTACAATGAGCAGTTCTTC | CASTEDYYNEQFF
TRBJ2-7 | TRBD2 | NA | TRBV11-1 | TGTGCCAGCAGCTGGGGGGGGAGAGCCTACGAGCAGTACTTC | CASSWGGRAYEQYF
TRBJ2-3 | NA | NA | TRBV11-3 | TGTGCCAGCAGCCCAGGGAGTACTTCTGTCACGCAGTATTTT | CASSPGSTSVTQYF
TRBJ2-7 | NA | NA | TRBV18 | TGTGCCAGCTCACCCCTCGGGGCCGGTACTTTCTACGAGCAGTACTTC | CASSPLGAGTFYEQYF
TRBJ1-4 | NA | NA | TRBV19 | TGTGCCAGTAGTAGGCGCCAGGCGAATGAAAAACTGTTTTTT | CASSRRQANEKLFF
TRBJ1-1 | TRBD1 | NA | TRBV2 | TGTGCCAGCAGTTCACAGGGGGCAGGTGAAGCTTTCTTT | CASSSQGAGEAFF
TRBJ2-2 | TRBD2 | NA | TRBV9 | TGTGCCAGCAGCTCGACTAGCAGGACGAACACCGGGGAGCTGTTTTTT | CASSSTSRTNTGELFF
TRBJ1-1 | NA | NA | TRBV7-9 | TGTGCCAGCAGCTTAGATGTGTTTGAAGCTTTCTTT | CASSLDVFEAFF
TRBJ1-1 | NA | few | TRBV7-9 | TGTGCCAGCAGCTGGGACAACATGAACACTGAAGCTTTCTTT | CASSWDNMNTEAFF
TRBJ2-1 | NA | once | TRBV7-9 | TGTGCCAGCAGCCCCATGACCCACAGGTTCTACAATGAGCAGTTCTTC | CASSPMTHRFYNEQFF
TRBJ2-3 | TRBD2 | once | TRBV9 | TGTGCCAGCAGCGTAGTGGCGGGGGGGGATACGCAGTATTTT | CASSVVAGGDTQYF
TRBJ1-6 | NA | NA | TRBV28 | TGTGCCAGCAGTGGACACCTTAATTCACCCCTCCACTTT | CASSGHLNSPLHF
TRBJ2-7 | NA | NA | TRBV7-2 | TGTGCCAGCAGCGGAGGGAGGGAGCAGTACTTC | CASSGGREQYF
TRBJ1-1 | NA | NA | TRBV9 | TGTGCCAGCAGCGTAGGACTGTTGAACACTGAAGCTTTCTTT | CASSVGLLNTEAFF
TRBJ2-2 | NA | NA | TRBV27 | TGTGCCAGCAGTTTACGGGGGACAAAGAACACCGGGGAGCTGTTTTTT | CASSLRGTKNTGELFF
TRBJ2-2 | NA | NA | TRBV7-3 | TGTGCCAGCAGCCCACACCGCACCGGGGAGCTGTTTTTT | CASSPHRTGELFF
TRBJ2-2 | NA | once | TRBV7-9 | TGTGCCAGCAGCTCGACGGGCAACACCGGGGAGCTGTTTTTT | CASSSTGNTGELFF
TRBJ2-7 | TRBD1 | NA | TRBV28 | TGTGCCAGCAGTTTCCCTGACAGGGGGTTCACAGGGGGCGAGCAGTACTTC | CASSFPDRGFTGGEQYF
TRBJ2-1 | TRBD2 | NA | TRBV15 | TGTGCCACCAGCAGAGAAACCACCGCGACTAGCGGGAGTTCAAATGAGCAGTTCTTC | CATSRETTATSGSSNEQFF